The 30 T cell receptor beta chains below all came from one sample that was sequenced in a study of metastatic and nonmetastatic thyroid tumors. No patient received treatment before thyroid surgery. TCRdb redid the clone calls on the PCR reads using MiXCR. The table shows 35,000 to 50,000 clones, with about 3.2% occurring only once. Sequenced input: blood. These receptors all come from a female donor with papillary thyroid cancer or a benign thyroid nodule (not recorded which). Some clones in this sample may be carry-over from other donors' samples.

The chain joins TRBV7-9 to TRBJ2-7, with 7 bases fitting TRBD2. Per the germline V gene, CDR1 is SEHNR and CDR2 is FQNEAQ (reference sequence). This CDR3 region has 14 residues. The V gene end was trimmed by 1 base and the J gene end by 7 bases; junction bases not matched to a gene: 7. For the CDR3, the DNA is TGTGCCAGCAGCTTAGGGGCGGGAGTTGAGGAGCAGTACTTC. It specifies CASSLGAGVEEQYF.

The chain is built from TRBV2 and TRBJ2-2; 8 bases align to TRBD2. The germline V gene has CDR1 SNHLY and CDR2 FYNNEI. Unmatched junction bases numbered 7, after V lost 7 bases and J lost 3 bases. This CDR3 contains 15 residues. Written as DNA, the CDR3 is TGTGCCAGCAAACCGGGGGGGTGGGACACCGGGGAGCTGTTTTTT. It translates to CASKPGGWDTGELFF.

The J gene is TRBJ1-1, the V gene TRBV7-9; 7 nucleotides match TRBD1. Unmatched junction bases numbered 3, after V lost 0 bases and J lost 5 bases. The V gene's germline CDR1 is SEHNR and CDR2 FQNEAQ (reference sequence). The CDR3 runs to 14 residues. CDR3 sequence (DNA): TGTGCCAGCAGCTTAGCGACAGGGCGAACTGAAGCTTTCTTT. This sequence encodes CASSLATGRTEAFF.

The rearrangement links TRBV7-2 to TRBJ1-2; 7 bases fit TRBD1. Per the germline V gene, CDR1 is SGHTA and CDR2 is FQGNSA. The CDR3 length is 14 residues. The V and J ends lost 0 bases and 4 bases, in that order; junction bases with no gene match: 2. Written as DNA, the CDR3 is TGTGCCAGCAGCTTAGCGACAGGGTCCTATGGCTACACCTTC. This gives the protein CASSLATGSYGYTF.

This clone was seen at least ten times. This sequence joins TRBV5-1 and TRBJ2-3; 12 bases are shared with TRBD2. This CDR3 comprises 16 residues. The ends lost 4 bases at V and 10 bases at J; junction bases unmatched: 13. Germline CDR1 and CDR2: SGHRS and YFSETQ. CDR3 in amino acids: CASSVETSGRGGAQYF. CDR3 coding DNA: TGCGCCAGCAGCGTAGAGACTAGCGGGAGAGGGGGGGCGCAGTATTTT. Together with reference TRBV5-1 and TRBJ2-3, the CDR3 gives the full variable domain: KAGVTQTPRYLIKTRGQQVTLSCSPISGHRSVSWYQQTPGQGLQFLFEYFSETQRNKGNFPGRFSGRQFSNSRSEMNVSTLELGDSALYLCASSVETSGRGGAQYFGPGTRLTVL.

This clone was seen at least ten times. Since a much larger clone is just one base distant, this may be a read error. The V gene is TRBV19, the J gene TRBJ1-2; D possibly corresponds to TRBD1 (5 bases). The germline gives CDR1 LNHDA, CDR2 SQIVND (reference sequence). CDR3 length equals 14 residues. This CDR3 reads CASGIDTPGHGYTF. The CDR3 bases are TGTGCCAGTGGTATAGATACTCCAGGGCATGGCTACACCTTC.

By proportion, this clone is medium-sized. The chain carries TRBV20-1 and TRBJ2-3, with D possibly being TRBD2 (6 bases). The CDR3 totals 13 residues. Germline-derived CDR1 and CDR2 are DFQATT and SNEGSKA (reference sequence). The CDR3 DNA reads as TGCAGGGCCCGGGAGACTAGCACAGATACGCAGTATTTT. Protein: CRARETSTDTQYF.

This clone showed up just a few times. This chain links TRBV24-1 with TRBJ1-2, with D unresolved. The germline V gene has CDR1 KGHDR and CDR2 SFDVKD. V lost 6 bases and J lost 7, with 8 bases in between. CDR3 length: 11 amino acids. CDR3 amino acids: CATSWLGGYTF. The CDR3 nucleotides are TGTGCCACCAGTTGGTTGGGTGGCTACACCTTC.

By share, this clone ranks as medium-sized. The chain's CDR3 is CASSVAVDGRNYGYTF. The CDR3 nucleotides are TGTGCCAGCAGCGTAGCCGTAGACGGGAGGAACTATGGCTACACCTTC. V gene TRBV9 combines with J gene TRBJ1-2; D not certain. Trimming shortened V by 0 bases and J by 2 bases, and 14 bases separated the two germline ends. The CDR3 spans 16 residues. Germline V gene sequence: CDR1 SGDLS, CDR2 YYNGEE.

This clone was seen many times. V gene TRBV5-6 combines with J gene TRBJ1-2; D may be TRBD1 (6 bases). This CDR3 is 15 amino acids long. V lost 1 base and J lost 4, with 14 bases in between. Germline lookup yields CDR1 SGHDT and CDR2 YYEEEE. This chain's CDR3 is CASSLFGGRGYGYTF. The CDR3 DNA sequence: TGTGCCAGCAGCTTGTTTGGGGGGCGCGGCTATGGCTACACCTTC.

Only a few counts were recorded for this clone. One base away lies a much larger clone, so this may be a sequencing read error. The V gene is TRBV9, the J gene TRBJ2-6, with D perhaps TRBD1 (7 bases). Germline V lookup: CDR1 SGDLS, CDR2 YYNGEE. CDR3 size: 17 residues. Trimming removed 7 bases from V and 0 bases from J, with 17 bases in between. In DNA, the CDR3 is TGTGCCAGCTGCCGGGACAGCGGGCCCTCTGGGGCCAACGTCCTGACTTTC. This encodes CASCRDSGPSGANVLTF.

This clone was seen many times. The chain couples TRBV6-1 to TRBJ2-7, with TRBD1 matching 8 bases. J was trimmed by 2 bases and V by 6 bases; bases with no gene match: 9. This CDR3 has 15 residues. In germline, CDR1 is MNHNS, CDR2 SASEGT. CDR3 DNA sequence: TGTGCCAGCAGCCGTATCGGACAGGGCACCTACGAGCAGTACTTC. Protein product: CASSRIGQGTYEQYF.

This clone was recorded many times. The chain links TRBV11-1 to TRBJ2-7; 7 nucleotides line up with TRBD1. J was trimmed by 6 bases and V by 1 base; bases with no gene match: 0. The V gene's germline CDR1 is SGHAT and CDR2 FQDESV (reference sequence). The length of the CDR3 is 12 residues. The CDR3 loop is CASSLDRGEQYF. CDR3 sequence (DNA): TGTGCCAGCAGCTTAGACAGGGGCGAGCAGTACTTC.

In its sample, this clone was seen many times. A much larger clone sits a single nucleotide away, making a read error possible. This chain links TRBV24-1 with TRBJ1-3, with D possibly being TRBD1 (5 bases). CDR1 and CDR2 (germline): KGHDR, SFDVKD. There are 12 residues in the CDR3. The CDR3 protein is CATSDSGDTIYF. The CDR3 bases are TGTGCCACCAGCGACAGTGGAGACACCATATATTTT.

This clone was seen ten or more times. This specimen includes other DNA sequences encoding the same CDR3. CDR3: CASSFGSHGETQYF. In DNA form, the CDR3 reads TGTGCCAGCAGTTTCGGGTCCCATGGGGAGACCCAGTACTTC. V usage is TRBV28 and J usage is TRBJ2-5; D call uncertain. The CDR3 contains 14 residues. V was trimmed by 3 bases and J by 5 bases, leaving 13 bases between them. The V gene's germline CDR1 is MDHEN and CDR2 SYDVKM.

At least ten counts were recorded for this clone. The gene calls are TRBV27 and TRBJ1-2; possibly TRBD1 for D (5 bases). CDR3 length equals 18 residues. Germline-derived CDR1 and CDR2 are MNHEY and SMNVEV (reference sequence). V lost 1 base, J lost 0 bases, and 18 bases lay in between. The CDR3 protein is CASSLWGRGRRANYGYTF. The DNA for the CDR3 is TGTGCCAGCAGTTTATGGGGGAGGGGCCGGAGGGCTAACTATGGCTACACCTTC.

This clone was recorded at least ten times. The gene calls are TRBV20-1 and TRBJ2-1; 11 nucleotides agree with TRBD2. J gave up 6 bases and V 4 bases, and 8 bases lay outside the gene matches. The CDR3 length is 15 residues. Germline V gives CDR1 DFQATT, CDR2 SNEGSKA (reference sequence). CDR3 protein: CSAIGLAGWVNEQFF. The CDR3 nucleotides read TGCAGTGCTATCGGACTAGCGGGTTGGGTCAATGAGCAGTTCTTC.

This clone showed up just a few times. This chain links TRBV4-1 with TRBJ2-7, with 10 bases matching TRBD2. With V trimmed by 1 base and J by 4 bases, 7 bases remained unmatched. Germline CDR1 MGHRA, CDR2 YSYEKL. This CDR3 comprises 16 residues. In DNA, the CDR3 is TGCGCCAGCAGCCAAGGCGTGGCTAGCGGGGGTTACGAGCAGTACTTC. Translation gives CASSQGVASGGYEQYF.

In its sample, this clone was seen a few times. Mismatch with germline at one junction end may stem from a read error. The J gene is TRBJ1-1, the V gene TRBV6-1, with D possibly being TRBD1 (5 bases). Germline lookup yields CDR1 MNHNS and CDR2 SASEGT. The CDR3 length is 16 residues. CDR3 region: CASIEAIGGGNTEAFF. The DNA of the CDR3 is TGTGCCAGCATTGAAGCGATTGGGGGGGGGAACACTGAAGCTTTCTTT.

About this clone: Because the CDR3's place on the DNA is in doubt, the DNA is left out and the CDR3 is given as listed by TCRdb. The rearrangement uses TRBV20-1 and TRBJ2-2; the D call in the table, TRBD1, was not verified against the DNA. Looked up from germline, CDR1 is DFQATT and CDR2 is SNEGSKA (reference sequence). 21 amino acids form the CDR3, both terminal residues included. Here the CDR3 reads CSATGQGREQYFGPGTRELFF.

This clone was counted at least ten times. The chain combines TRBV19 with TRBJ2-1; 12 bases map to TRBD2. Per germline, CDR1 LNHDA and CDR2 SQIVND (reference sequence). With 3 bases clipped from V and 9 bases from J, the junction kept 6 bases outside the gene matches. This CDR3 has 15 residues. The CDR3 DNA sequence: TGTGCCAGTAGTATTAAGACTAGCGGGGGCGGTGAGCAGTTCTTC. This translates into CASSIKTSGGGEQFF.

This clone was observed many times. CDR3 nucleotide sequence: TGTGCCAGCAGCCCAGACAGGGGGGAGCTGTTTTTT. As protein: CASSPDRGELFF. The V gene is TRBV7-3, the J gene TRBJ2-2; the D gene is possibly TRBD1 (6 bases). V was trimmed by 5 bases and J by 8 bases, leaving 9 bases between them. Germline values: CDR1 SGHTA, CDR2 FQGTGA. The CDR3 contains 12 residues. Filled out from reference TRBV7-3 and TRBJ2-2, the complete variable domain reads GAGVSQTPSNKVTEKGKYVELRCDPISGHTALYWYRQSLGQGPEFLIYFQGTGAADDSGLPNDRFFAVRPEGSVSTLKIQRTERGDSAVYLCASSPDRGELFFGEGSRLTVL.

This clone was seen many times. This clone may be a read error of a much larger clone one base away. This is likely a read error, given that the CDR3 carries no conserved phenylalanine or tryptophan at its end. The chain employs TRBV11-3 and TRBJ2-1, with D unresolved. V dropped 1 base and J dropped 10 bases, with 8 bases sitting between them. The length of the CDR3 is 12 residues. Per germline, CDR1 SGHNT and CDR2 YENEEA. The CDR3 here is CASSLGMGEQFL. The CDR3 nucleotides read TGTGCCAGCAGCTTAGGGATGGGGGAGCAGTTCCTC.

This clone turned up a few times. The chain joins TRBV11-2 to TRBJ2-1; weak D call: TRBD2 (5 bases). With 1 base removed from V and 5 bases from J, the gap between germline ends came to 15 bases. The CDR3 runs to 16 residues. Per the germline V gene, CDR1 is SGHAT and CDR2 is FQNNGV. The CDR3 nucleotides are TGTGCCAGCAGCTTAGGTTCGGGGAACTGGGACAATGAGCAGTTCTTC. It specifies CASSLGSGNWDNEQFF.

Many counts were recorded for this clone. This chain links TRBV29-1 with TRBJ1-3, with D unresolved. Germline assignment: CDR1 SQVTM and CDR2 ANQGSEA. V lost 2 bases to trimming and J lost 0 bases, with 8 bases between them. This CDR3 comprises 14 residues. The CDR3 DNA reads TGCAGCGTTGAAAAGGTGGGCTCTGGAAACACCATATATTTT. Its translation: CSVEKVGSGNTIYF.

Only a few counts were recorded for this clone. The genes are TRBV28 and TRBJ2-7; D is perhaps TRBD1 (6 bases). The V end lost 8 bases, the J end lost 0 bases, and 14 bases lay between the germline ends. The CDR3 extends over 14 amino acids. Germline loops: CDR1 MDHEN, CDR2 SYDVKM. The CDR3 loop is CASCLTDSSYEQYF. CDR3 DNA: TGTGCCAGCTGCCTGACGGACAGCTCCTACGAGCAGTACTTC.

The chain's CDR3 is CASTGVNTGELFF. The CDR3 region has the DNA TGTGCCAGCACAGGGGTGAACACCGGGGAGCTGTTTTTT. V gene TRBV2 combines with J gene TRBJ2-2, with TRBD1 as a possible D gene (6 bases). Trimming left V 7 bases short and J 1 base short, with 7 bases between. The CDR3 spans 13 residues. The germline V gene encodes CDR1 SNHLY and CDR2 FYNNEI.

This clone was seen many times. V gene TRBV12-3 or TRBV12-4 combines with J gene TRBJ2-5; 7 bases map to TRBD2. The junction had 8 bases not matched to a gene; V was cut back by 6 bases and J by 4 bases. The CDR3 has 14 amino acids. DNA for the CDR3: TGTGCCAGCAGCTTGGGAGGGAGTAGAGAGACCCAGTACTTC. Translated, it gives CASSLGGSRETQYF.

This clone was counted at least ten times. The rearrangement links TRBV5-6 to TRBJ2-3; 14 positions match TRBD2. The CDR3 has 18 amino acids. The ends lost 0 bases at V and 5 bases at J; junction bases unmatched: 8. Germline CDR1 and CDR2: SGHDT and YYEEEE. CDR3 protein: CASSLVGGLAGVRDTQYF. The CDR3 nucleotides read TGTGCCAGCAGCTTGGTGGGGGGACTAGCGGGAGTACGAGATACGCAGTATTTT.

At least ten counts were recorded for this clone. The J gene is TRBJ2-2, the V gene TRBV19; a weak D match, TRBD2 (6 bases). V was pared by 6 bases and J by 7 bases, with 18 bases between. This CDR3 region has 15 residues. Per the germline V gene, CDR1 is LNHDA and CDR2 is SQIVND (reference sequence). Here the CDR3 DNA reads TGTGCCAGTAGCCACGACCTGACTAGTTACGGGGAGCTGTTTTTT. Its protein is CASSHDLTSYGELFF.